The rows below give T cell receptor beta chains drawn from one sample of a study of blood T cell repertoires in COVID-19. Using immunoSEQ multiplex PCR, the repertoire was profiled, and TCRdb retains in-frame clones only, with some absent. The data contain fewer than 150,000 clones, 75% to 90% of them seen just once; the ten biggest clones take up less than 9.5%. Specimen: peripheral blood. These receptors were obtained from a woman in her forties with acute or convalescent COVID-19. Each CDR3 is given with its conserved first and last residue. The order of the fields is clone size, J gene, V gene, D gene, CDR3 length, CDR3 DNA, CDR3 protein. D genes are given only for firm matches. Size tells how often a clone was seen (once, few, many) or the class of an expanded clone, and some rows leave it out.

>.|TRBJ2-1|TRBV20-1|.|11
TGCAGTGCTAGTAGATCGGGGGGCCGATTCTTC
CSASRSGGRFF
>few|TRBJ1-1|TRBV5-1|TRBD1|13
TGCGCCAGCAGAGGGACAGTGAACACTGAAGCTTTCTTT
CASRGTVNTEAFF
>.|TRBJ2-7|TRBV5-4|TRBD2|14
TGTGCCAGCAGCCCCGGGACTAGTGCCTACGAGCAGTACTTC
CASSPGTSAYEQYF
>.|TRBJ2-7|TRBV11-2|TRBD1|13
TGTGCCAGCAGTCCGGGACAGGCATTGGAGCAGTACTTC
CASSPGQALEQYF
>.|TRBJ1-6|TRBV6-1|TRBD1|17
TGTGCCAGCAGTGAACTTAATGGGGGGACAGATAATTCACCCCTCCACTTT
CASSELNGGTDNSPLHF
>.|TRBJ1-5|TRBV10-3|TRBD1|14
TGTGCCATCAGGGGTGGAGGGGGCGATCAGCCCCAGCATTTT
CAIRGGGGDQPQHF
>few|TRBJ2-7|TRBV2|.|12
TGTGCCAGCAGTTCGCAGGGTGACGAGCAGTACTTC
CASSSQGDEQYF
>.|TRBJ2-1|TRBV30|.|12
TGTGCCTGGAGAGAACGGGTTCTTGAGCAGTTCTTC
CAWRERVLEQFF
>.|TRBJ2-3|TRBV2|TRBD2|14
TGTGCCAGCAGTGTCTGGGGGGGAGGCGATACGCAGTATTTT
CASSVWGGGDTQYF
>.|TRBJ2-1|TRBV24-1|TRBD1|15
TGTGCCACCAGTGACACGACAGGGTCCTACAATGAGCAGTTCTTC
CATSDTTGSYNEQFF